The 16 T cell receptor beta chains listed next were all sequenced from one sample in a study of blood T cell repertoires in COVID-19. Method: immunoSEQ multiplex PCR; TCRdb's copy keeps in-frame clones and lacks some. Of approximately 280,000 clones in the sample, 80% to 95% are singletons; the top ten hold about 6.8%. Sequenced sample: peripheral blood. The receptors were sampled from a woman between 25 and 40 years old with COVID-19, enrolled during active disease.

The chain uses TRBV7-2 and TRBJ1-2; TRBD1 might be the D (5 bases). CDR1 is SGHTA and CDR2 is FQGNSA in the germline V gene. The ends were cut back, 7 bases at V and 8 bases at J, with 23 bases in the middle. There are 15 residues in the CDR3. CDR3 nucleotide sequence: TGTGCCAGCACCGGTGGAGGGGCGGGAAATTACGGCTACACCTTC. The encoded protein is CASTGGGAGNYGYTF.

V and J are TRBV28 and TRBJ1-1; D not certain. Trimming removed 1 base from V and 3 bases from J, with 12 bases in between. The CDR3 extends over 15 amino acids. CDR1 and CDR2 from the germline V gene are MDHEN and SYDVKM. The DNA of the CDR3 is TGTGCCAGCAGTTTATTCCTGCGGGCAGACACTGAAGCTTTCTTT. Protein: CASSLFLRADTEAFF. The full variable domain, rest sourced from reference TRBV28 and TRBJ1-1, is DVKVTQSSRYLVKRTGEKVFLECVQDMDHENMFWYRQDPGLGLRLIYFSYDVKMKEKGDIPEGYSVSREKKERFSLILESASTNQTSMYLCASSLFLRADTEAFFGQGTRLTVV.

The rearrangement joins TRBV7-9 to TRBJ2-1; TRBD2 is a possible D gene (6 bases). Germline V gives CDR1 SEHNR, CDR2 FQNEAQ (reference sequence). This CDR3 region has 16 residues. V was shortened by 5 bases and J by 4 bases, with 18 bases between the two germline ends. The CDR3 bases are TGTGCCAGCAGCGGTAGATCGGGGGTTCCTTACAATGAGCAGTTCTTC. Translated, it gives CASSGRSGVPYNEQFF.

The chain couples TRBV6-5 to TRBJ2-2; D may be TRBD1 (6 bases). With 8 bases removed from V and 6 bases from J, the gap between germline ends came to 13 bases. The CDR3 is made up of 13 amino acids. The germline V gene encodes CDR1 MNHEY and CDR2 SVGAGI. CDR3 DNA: TGTGCCAGCGGGAAAGGGACACCCGGGGAGCTGTTTTTT. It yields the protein CASGKGTPGELFF.

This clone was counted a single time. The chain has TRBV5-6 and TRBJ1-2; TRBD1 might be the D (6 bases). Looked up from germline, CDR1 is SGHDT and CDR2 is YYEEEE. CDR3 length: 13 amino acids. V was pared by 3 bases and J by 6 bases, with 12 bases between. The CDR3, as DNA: TGTGCCAGCAGCTCAGCCCAGGGGAATGGCTACACCTTC. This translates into CASSSAQGNGYTF.

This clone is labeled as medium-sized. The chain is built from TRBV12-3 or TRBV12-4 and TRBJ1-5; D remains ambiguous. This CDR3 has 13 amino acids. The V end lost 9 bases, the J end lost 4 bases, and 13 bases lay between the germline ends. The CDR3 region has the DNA TGTGCCAGTAACTCCCATCGGAATCAGCCCCAGCATTTT. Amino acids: CASNSHRNQPQHF.

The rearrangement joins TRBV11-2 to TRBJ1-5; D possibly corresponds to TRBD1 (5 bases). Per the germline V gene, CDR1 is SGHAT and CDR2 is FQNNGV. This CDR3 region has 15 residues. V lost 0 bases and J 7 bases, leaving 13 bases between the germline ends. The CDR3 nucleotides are TGTGCCAGCAGCTTAGATGGGGGGTTTCGCCAGCCCCAGCATTTT. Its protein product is CASSLDGGFRQPQHF.

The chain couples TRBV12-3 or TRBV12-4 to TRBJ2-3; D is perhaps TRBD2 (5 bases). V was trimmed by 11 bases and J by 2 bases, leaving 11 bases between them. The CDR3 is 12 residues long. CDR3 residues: CAGGLVTDTQYF. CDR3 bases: TGTGCCGGCGGGTTGGTCACAGATACGCAGTATTTT.

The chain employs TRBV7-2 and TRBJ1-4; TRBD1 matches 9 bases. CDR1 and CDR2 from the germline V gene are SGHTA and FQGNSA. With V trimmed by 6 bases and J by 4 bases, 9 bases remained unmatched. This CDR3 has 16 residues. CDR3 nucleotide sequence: TGTGCCAGCAGACCGGGACAGGGTTCGTTTAATGAAAAACTGTTTTTT. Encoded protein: CASRPGQGSFNEKLFF.

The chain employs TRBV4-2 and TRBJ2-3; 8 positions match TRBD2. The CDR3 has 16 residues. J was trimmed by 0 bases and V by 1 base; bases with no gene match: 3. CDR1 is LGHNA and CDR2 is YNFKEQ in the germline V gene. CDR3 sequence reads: CASSQVSGMSTDTQYF. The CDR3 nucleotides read TGTGCCAGCAGCCAAGTTAGCGGGATGAGCACAGATACGCAGTATTTT.

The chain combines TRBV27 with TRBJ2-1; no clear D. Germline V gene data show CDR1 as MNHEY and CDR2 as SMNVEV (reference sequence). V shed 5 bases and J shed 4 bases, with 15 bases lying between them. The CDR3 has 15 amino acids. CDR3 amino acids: CASSRNPPRYNEQFF. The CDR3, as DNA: TGTGCCAGCAGTCGAAACCCCCCGAGATACAATGAGCAGTTCTTC.

The CDR3 nucleotides are TGTGCCAGCAGTTTATCCGATGGACTAGCGGGGTACAATGAGCAGTTCTTC. Translating gives CASSLSDGLAGYNEQFF. The chain joins TRBV28 to TRBJ2-1; 12 bases match TRBD2. The CDR3 consists of 17 residues. Germline V gene data show CDR1 as MDHEN and CDR2 as SYDVKM. V shed 1 base, J shed 4 bases, and the junction held 5 bases outside the gene matches.

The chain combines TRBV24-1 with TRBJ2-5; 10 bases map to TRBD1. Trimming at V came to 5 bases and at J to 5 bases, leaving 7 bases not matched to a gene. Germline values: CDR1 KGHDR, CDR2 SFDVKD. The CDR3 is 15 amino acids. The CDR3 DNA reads TGTGCCACCAGTGCCGGGACAGGGGCCGCGGAGACCCAGTACTTC. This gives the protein CATSAGTGAAETQYF.

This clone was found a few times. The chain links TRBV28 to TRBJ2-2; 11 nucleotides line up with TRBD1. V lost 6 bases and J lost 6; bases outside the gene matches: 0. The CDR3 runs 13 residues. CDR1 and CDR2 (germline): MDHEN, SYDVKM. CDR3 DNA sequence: TGTGCCAGCAGGGGACAGGGGGCCGGGGAGCTGTTTTTT. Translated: CASRGQGAGELFF.

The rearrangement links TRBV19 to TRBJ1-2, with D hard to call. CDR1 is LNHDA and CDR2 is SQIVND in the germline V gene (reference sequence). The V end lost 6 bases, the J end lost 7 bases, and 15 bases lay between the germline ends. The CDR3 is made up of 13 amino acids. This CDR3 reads CASRLDDLGGYTF. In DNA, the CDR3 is TGTGCCAGTAGGCTCGACGATCTAGGTGGCTACACCTTC.

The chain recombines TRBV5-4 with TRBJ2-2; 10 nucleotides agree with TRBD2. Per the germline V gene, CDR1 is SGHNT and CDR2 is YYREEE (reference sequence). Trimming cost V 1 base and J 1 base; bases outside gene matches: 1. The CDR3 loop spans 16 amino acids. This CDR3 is CASSLLAGVNTGELFF. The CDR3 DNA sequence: TGTGCCAGCAGCTTGCTAGCGGGAGTGAACACCGGGGAGCTGTTTTTT.